The rows below give T cell receptor beta chains drawn from one sample of a study of PD-1 blockade in classical Hodgkin lymphoma. TCRdb keeps only in-frame clones here, not all; method: immunoSEQ multiplex PCR. Of over 25,000 clones listed, more than 60% are singletons. Source: peripheral blood mononuclear cells (PBMCs), taken before the second cycle of nivolumab. The receptors derive from a human donor with classical Hodgkin lymphoma. The CDR3 runs from the conserved cysteine through the conserved F or W. Each record gives: CDR3 DNA, CDR3 protein, J gene, V gene, D gene, clone size. A D gene is named only where the DNA matches it firmly. Expanded clones get a size class; other rows say once, few or many, or leave the size out.

cdr3_nt: TGTGCCAGCAGTTCCACCGGGACTAGTATGCAGTATTTT
cdr3_aa: CASSSTGTSMQYF
j_call: TRBJ2-3
v_call: TRBV28
d_call: TRBD2
clone_size: .

cdr3_nt: TGTGCCAGCAGTTCGCTAAGGGGAAATCAAGAGACCCAGTACTTC
cdr3_aa: CASSSLRGNQETQYF
j_call: TRBJ2-5
v_call: TRBV27
d_call: .
clone_size: .

cdr3_nt: TGCGCCAGCAGCCCTTTTGGGGGGTCGGGCTATGGCTACACCTTC
cdr3_aa: CASSPFGGSGYGYTF
j_call: TRBJ1-2
v_call: TRBV4-1
d_call: .
clone_size: .

cdr3_nt: TGTGCCAGCAGTTTAGGGGGACGGCCGAACACTGAAGCTTTCTTT
cdr3_aa: CASSLGGRPNTEAFF
j_call: TRBJ1-1
v_call: TRBV28
d_call: .
clone_size: few

cdr3_nt: TGTGCCAGCGCGAAGACAGGTAGGGCGCAGTATTTT
cdr3_aa: CASAKTGRAQYF
j_call: TRBJ2-3
v_call: TRBV11-2
d_call: .
clone_size: .

cdr3_nt: TGTGCCAGCAGCTTGGCCGGGACAGATCTCTATGGCTACACCTTC
cdr3_aa: CASSLAGTDLYGYTF
j_call: TRBJ1-2
v_call: TRBV5-5
d_call: TRBD1
clone_size: .

cdr3_nt: TGCGCCAGCAGCTTGGTTTCAGGGGTCAATGAGCAGTTCTTC
cdr3_aa: CASSLVSGVNEQFF
j_call: TRBJ2-1
v_call: TRBV5-1
d_call: .
clone_size: .

cdr3_nt: TGTGCCAGCAGGCCCACGGTCACAGATACGCAGTATTTT
cdr3_aa: CASRPTVTDTQYF
j_call: TRBJ2-3
v_call: TRBV6-5
d_call: .
clone_size: once

cdr3_nt: TGTGCCAGCAGCCAAGATCGGCAGGGTGTAGCTTTCTTT
cdr3_aa: CASSQDRQGVAFF
j_call: TRBJ1-1
v_call: TRBV14
d_call: .
clone_size: .

cdr3_nt: TGTGCCTGGAGTGTACTTGGATTCCCATGCGCGGGGGCCGGGGAGCTGTTTTTT
cdr3_aa: CAWSVLGFPCAGAGELFF
j_call: TRBJ2-2
v_call: TRBV30
d_call: TRBD2
clone_size: .

cdr3_nt: TGTGCCAGCAGCCCAAGAATCACTAGCGGGGCCAATGAGCAGTTCTTC
cdr3_aa: CASSPRITSGANEQFF
j_call: TRBJ2-1
v_call: TRBV11-2
d_call: TRBD2
clone_size: .

cdr3_nt: TGTGCCAGCAGCGTAGTGGACCTCAACACTGAAGCTTTCTTT
cdr3_aa: CASSVVDLNTEAFF
j_call: TRBJ1-1
v_call: TRBV9
d_call: .
clone_size: few

cdr3_nt: TGTGCCAGCAGTTTAGGGAACACTGAAGCTTTCTTT
cdr3_aa: CASSLGNTEAFF
j_call: TRBJ1-1
v_call: TRBV27
d_call: .
clone_size: .

cdr3_nt: TGTGCCAGCCCCAGTCCGGCCCAAGAGACCCAGTACTTC
cdr3_aa: CASPSPAQETQYF
j_call: TRBJ2-5
v_call: TRBV7-9
d_call: .
clone_size: .

cdr3_nt: TGTGCCAGCAGCGTAAGGGGAGAGGGCGGGGAGCTGTTTTTT
cdr3_aa: CASSVRGEGGELFF
j_call: TRBJ2-2
v_call: TRBV9
d_call: .
clone_size: .

cdr3_nt: TGTGCCAGCAGCTTGCTAGCGGTCACAGATACGCAGTATTTT
cdr3_aa: CASSLLAVTDTQYF
j_call: TRBJ2-3
v_call: TRBV5-4
d_call: TRBD2
clone_size: .

cdr3_nt: TGTGCCAGCAGAACTGGGGGGAATGAAAAACTGTTTTTT
cdr3_aa: CASRTGGNEKLFF
j_call: TRBJ1-4
v_call: TRBV28
d_call: .
clone_size: .